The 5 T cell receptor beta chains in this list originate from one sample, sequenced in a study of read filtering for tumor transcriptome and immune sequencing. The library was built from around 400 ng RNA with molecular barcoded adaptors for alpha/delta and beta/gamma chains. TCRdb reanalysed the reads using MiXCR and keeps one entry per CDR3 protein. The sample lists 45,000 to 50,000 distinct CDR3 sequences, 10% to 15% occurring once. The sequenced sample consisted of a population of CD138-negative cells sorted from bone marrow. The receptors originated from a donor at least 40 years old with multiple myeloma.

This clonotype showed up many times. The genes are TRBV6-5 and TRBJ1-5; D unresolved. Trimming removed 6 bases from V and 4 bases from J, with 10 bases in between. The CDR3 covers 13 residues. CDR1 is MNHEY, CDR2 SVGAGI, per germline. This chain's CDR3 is CASRKRTNQPQHF. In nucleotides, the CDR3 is TGTGCCAGCAGGAAAAGAACTAATCAGCCCCAGCATTTT.

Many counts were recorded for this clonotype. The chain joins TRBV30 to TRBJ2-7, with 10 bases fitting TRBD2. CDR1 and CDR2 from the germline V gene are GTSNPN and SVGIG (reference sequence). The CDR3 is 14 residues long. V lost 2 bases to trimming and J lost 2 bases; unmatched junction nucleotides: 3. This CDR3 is CAWSRGLAAYEQYF. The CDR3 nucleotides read TGTGCCTGGAGTCGAGGACTAGCGGCCTACGAGCAGTACTTC.

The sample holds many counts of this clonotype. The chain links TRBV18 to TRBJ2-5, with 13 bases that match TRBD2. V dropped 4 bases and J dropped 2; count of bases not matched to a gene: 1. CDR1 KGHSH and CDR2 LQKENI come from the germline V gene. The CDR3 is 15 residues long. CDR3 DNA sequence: TGTGCCAGCTCACGGGGACTAGCGGGACAAGAGACCCAGTACTTC. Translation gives CASSRGLAGQETQYF. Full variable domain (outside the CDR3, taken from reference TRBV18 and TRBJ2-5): NAGVMQNPRHLVRRRGQEARLRCSPMKGHSHVYWYRQLPEEGLKFMVYLQKENIIDESGMPKERFSAEFPKEGPSILRIQQVVRGDSAAYFCASSRGLAGQETQYFGPGTRLLVL.

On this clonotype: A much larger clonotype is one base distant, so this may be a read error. CDR3 protein: CAASRGQNQLGEQYF. The DNA of the CDR3 is TGTGCCGCCAGCAGGGGACAGAACCAGCTAGGCGAGCAGTACTTC. V usage is TRBV15 and J usage is TRBJ2-7; 7 bases are a match to TRBD1. This CDR3 spans 15 amino acids. The germline gives CDR1 LNHNV, CDR2 YYDKDF (reference sequence).

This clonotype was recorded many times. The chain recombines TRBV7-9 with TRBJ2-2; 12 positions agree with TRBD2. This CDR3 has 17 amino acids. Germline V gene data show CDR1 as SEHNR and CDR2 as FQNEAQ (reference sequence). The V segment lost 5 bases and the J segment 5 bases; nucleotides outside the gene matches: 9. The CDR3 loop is CASSPSGLAGITGELFF. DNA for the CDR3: TGTGCCAGCAGCCCCTCGGGACTAGCGGGCATAACCGGGGAGCTGTTTTTT. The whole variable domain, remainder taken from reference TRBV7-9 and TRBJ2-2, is DTGVSQNPRHKITKRGQNVTFRCDPISEHNRLYWYRQTLGQGPEFLTYFQNEAQLEKSRLLSDRFSAERPKGSFSTLEIQRTEQGDSAMYLCASSPSGLAGITGELFFGEGSRLTVL.